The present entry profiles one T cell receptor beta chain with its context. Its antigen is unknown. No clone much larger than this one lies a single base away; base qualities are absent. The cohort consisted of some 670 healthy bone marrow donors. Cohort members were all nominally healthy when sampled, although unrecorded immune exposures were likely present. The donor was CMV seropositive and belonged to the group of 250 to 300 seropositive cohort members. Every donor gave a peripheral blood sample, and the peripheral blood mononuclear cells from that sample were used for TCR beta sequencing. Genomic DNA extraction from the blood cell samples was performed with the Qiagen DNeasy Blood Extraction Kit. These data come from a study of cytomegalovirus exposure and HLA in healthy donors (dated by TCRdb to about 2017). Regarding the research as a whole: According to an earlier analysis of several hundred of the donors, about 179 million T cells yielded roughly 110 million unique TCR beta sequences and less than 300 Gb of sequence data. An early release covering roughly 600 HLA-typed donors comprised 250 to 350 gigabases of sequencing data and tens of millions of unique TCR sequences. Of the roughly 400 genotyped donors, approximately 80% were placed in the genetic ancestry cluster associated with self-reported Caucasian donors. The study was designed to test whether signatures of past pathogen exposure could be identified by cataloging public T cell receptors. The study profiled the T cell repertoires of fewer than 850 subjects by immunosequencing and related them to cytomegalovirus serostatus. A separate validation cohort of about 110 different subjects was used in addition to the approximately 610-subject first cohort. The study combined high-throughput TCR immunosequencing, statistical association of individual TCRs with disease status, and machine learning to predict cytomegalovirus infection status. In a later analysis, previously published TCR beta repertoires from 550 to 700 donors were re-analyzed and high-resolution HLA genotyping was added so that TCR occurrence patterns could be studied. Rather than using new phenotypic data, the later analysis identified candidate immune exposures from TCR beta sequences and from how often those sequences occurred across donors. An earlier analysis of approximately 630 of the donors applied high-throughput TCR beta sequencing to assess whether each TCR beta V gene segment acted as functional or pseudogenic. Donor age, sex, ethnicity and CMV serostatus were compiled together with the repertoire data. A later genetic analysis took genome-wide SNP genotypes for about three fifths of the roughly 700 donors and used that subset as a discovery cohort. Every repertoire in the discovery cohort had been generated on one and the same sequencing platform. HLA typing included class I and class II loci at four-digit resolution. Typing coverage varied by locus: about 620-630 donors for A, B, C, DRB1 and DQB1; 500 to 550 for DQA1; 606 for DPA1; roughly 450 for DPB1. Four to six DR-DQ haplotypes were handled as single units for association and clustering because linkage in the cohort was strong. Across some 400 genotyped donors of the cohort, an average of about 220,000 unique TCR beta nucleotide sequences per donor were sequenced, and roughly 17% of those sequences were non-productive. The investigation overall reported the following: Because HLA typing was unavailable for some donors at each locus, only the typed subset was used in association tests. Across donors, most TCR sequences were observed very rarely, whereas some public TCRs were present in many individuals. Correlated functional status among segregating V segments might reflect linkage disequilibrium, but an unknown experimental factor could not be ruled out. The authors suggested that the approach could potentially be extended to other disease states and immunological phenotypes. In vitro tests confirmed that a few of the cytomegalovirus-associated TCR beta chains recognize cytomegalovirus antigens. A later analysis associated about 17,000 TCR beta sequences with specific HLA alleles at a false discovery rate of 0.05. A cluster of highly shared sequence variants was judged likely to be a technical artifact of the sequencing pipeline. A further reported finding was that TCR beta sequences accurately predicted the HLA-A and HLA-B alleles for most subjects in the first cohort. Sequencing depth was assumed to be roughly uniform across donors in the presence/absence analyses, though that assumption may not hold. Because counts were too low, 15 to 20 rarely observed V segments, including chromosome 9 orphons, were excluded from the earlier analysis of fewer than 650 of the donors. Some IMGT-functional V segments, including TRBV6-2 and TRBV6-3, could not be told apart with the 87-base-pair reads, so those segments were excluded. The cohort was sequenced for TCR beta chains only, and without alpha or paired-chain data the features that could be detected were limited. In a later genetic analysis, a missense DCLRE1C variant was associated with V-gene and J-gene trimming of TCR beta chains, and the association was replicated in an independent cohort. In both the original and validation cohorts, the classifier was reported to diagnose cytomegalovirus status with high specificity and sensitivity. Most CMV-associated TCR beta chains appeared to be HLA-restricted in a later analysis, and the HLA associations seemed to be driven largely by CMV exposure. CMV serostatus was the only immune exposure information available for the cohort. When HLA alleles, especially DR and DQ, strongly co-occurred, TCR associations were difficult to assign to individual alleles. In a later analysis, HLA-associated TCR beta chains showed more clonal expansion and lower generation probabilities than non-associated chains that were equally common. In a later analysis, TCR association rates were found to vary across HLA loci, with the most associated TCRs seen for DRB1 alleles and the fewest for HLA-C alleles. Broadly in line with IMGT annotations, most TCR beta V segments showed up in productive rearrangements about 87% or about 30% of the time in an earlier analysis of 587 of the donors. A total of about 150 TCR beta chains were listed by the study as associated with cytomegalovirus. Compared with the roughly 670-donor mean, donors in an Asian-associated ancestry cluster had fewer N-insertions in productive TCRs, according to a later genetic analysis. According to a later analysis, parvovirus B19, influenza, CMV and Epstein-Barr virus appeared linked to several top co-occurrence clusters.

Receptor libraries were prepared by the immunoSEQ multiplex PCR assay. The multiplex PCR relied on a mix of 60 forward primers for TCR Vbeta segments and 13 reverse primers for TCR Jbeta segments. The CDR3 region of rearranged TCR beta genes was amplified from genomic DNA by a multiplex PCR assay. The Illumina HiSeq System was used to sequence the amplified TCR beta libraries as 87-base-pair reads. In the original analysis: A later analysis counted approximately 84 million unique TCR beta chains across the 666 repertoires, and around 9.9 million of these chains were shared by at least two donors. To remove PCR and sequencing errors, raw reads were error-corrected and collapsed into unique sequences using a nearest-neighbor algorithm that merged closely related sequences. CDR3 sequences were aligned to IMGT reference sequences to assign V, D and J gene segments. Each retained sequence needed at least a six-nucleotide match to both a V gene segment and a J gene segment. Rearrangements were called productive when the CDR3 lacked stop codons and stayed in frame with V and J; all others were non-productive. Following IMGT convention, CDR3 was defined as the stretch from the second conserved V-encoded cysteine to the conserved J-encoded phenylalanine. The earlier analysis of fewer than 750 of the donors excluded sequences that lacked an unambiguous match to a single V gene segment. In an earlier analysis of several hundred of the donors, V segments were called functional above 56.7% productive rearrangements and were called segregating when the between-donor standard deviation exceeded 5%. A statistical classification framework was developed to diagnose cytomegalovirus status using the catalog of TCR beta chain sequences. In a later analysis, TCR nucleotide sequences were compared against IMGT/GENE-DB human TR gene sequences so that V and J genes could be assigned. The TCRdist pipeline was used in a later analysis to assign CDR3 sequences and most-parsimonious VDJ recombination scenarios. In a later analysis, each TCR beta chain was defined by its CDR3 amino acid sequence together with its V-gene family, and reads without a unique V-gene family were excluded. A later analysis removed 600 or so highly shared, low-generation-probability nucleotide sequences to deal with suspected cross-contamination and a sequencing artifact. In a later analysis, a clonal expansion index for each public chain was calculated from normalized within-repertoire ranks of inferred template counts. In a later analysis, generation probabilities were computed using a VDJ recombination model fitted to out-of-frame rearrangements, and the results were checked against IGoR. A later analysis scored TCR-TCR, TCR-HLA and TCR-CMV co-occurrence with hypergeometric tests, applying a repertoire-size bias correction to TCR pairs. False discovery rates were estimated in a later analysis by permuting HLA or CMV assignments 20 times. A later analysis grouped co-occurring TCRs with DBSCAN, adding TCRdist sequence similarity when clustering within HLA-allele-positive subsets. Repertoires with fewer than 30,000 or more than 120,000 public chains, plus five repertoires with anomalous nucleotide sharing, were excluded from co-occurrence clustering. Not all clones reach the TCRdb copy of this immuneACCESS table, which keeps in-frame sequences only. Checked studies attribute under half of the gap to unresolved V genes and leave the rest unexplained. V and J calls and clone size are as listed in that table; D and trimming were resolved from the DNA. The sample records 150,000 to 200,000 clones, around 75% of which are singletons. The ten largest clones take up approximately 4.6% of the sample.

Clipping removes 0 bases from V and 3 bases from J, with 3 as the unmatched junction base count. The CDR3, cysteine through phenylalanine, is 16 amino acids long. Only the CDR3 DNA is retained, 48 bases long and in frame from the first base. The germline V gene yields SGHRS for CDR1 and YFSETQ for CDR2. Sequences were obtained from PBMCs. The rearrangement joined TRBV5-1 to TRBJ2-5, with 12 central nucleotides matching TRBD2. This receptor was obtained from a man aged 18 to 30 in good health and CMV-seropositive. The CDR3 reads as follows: CASSLEPSGGEETQYF. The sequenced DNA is TGCGCCAGCAGCTTGGAGCCTAGCGGGGGGGAAGAGACCCAGTACTTC.